This TCR beta chain was obtained from a study of T-cell reconstitution after alpha-beta-depleted transplantation in children. Researchers prepared the TCRbeta library using unique molecular identifiers, the study reports. TCRdb re-called the PCR reads with MiXCR, one entry per CDR3 protein. The repertoire holds some 500,000 distinct CDR3 sequences, with approximately 29% as singletons. Germline CDR1 and CDR2: MNHEY and SMNVEV (reference sequence). V trimming: 3 bases; J trimming: 4 bases; junction bases outside the gene matches: 3. CDR3 length equals 15 residues. This clonotype originated in a human donor who donated a stem cell graft to a child with aplastic anemia. This rearrangement joins TRBV27 to TRBJ2-7, with 13 bases lining up with TRBD2. This specimen was PBMCs from the stem cell graft donor, taken from the stem cell graft. The CDR3 DNA follows: TGTGCCAGCAGTTTTGGGACTAGCGGGATGTACGAGCAGTACTTC. The encoded protein is CASSFGTSGMYEQYF.